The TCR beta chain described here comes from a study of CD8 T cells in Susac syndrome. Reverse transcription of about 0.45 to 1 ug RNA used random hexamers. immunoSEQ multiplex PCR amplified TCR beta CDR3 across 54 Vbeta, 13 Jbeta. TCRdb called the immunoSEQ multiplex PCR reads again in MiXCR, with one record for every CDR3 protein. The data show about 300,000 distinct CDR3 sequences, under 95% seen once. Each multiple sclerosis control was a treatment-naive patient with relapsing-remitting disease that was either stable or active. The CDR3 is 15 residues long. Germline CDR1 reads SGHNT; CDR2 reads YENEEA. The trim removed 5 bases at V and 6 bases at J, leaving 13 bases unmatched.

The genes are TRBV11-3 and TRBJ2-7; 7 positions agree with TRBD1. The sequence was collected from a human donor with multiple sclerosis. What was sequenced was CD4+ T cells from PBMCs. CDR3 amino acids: CASSPTHRGPTEQYF. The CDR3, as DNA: TGTGCCAGCAGCCCCACTCACAGGGGACCCACCGAGCAGTACTTC.